These T cell receptor beta chains were read from a single sample in a study of T cell responses to AZD1222 COVID-19 vaccine. Assay used: immunoSEQ multiplex PCR; TCRdb lists only in-frame clones, some missing. The repertoire includes tens of thousands of clones, 83% of them detected once, and 5.5% to 8% sits in the top ten. The sample was peripheral blood, taken 28 days after the second AZD1222 dose. The receptor source for this set is an adult who received the AZD1222 COVID-19 vaccine. Each CDR3 is given with its conserved first and last residue. The D gene is left open where the match is weak. Size is stated for part of the rows, as once, few or many counts, or as a class when the clone is expanded.

v_gene	abundance	d_gene	j_gene	CDR3aa	CDR3nt
TRBV6-5	.	.	TRBJ1-2	CASRRGSYRDHGYTF	TGTGCCAGCAGACGCGGCAGTTACAGGGACCATGGCTACACCTTC
TRBV7-9	.	.	TRBJ1-3	CASTAWKGDFGNTIYF	TGTGCCAGCACCGCCTGGAAGGGGGATTTTGGAAACACCATATATTTT
TRBV4-1	.	TRBD1	TRBJ1-4	CASSQIGTGDEKLFF	TGCGCCAGCAGCCAGATAGGGACAGGGGACGAAAAACTGTTTTTT
TRBV5-1	.	TRBD2	TRBJ2-6	CASSLAGLAGYSGANVLTF	TGCGCCAGCAGCTTGGCGGGACTAGCGGGATACTCTGGAGCCAACGTCCTGACTTTC
TRBV4-1	.	TRBD2	TRBJ2-1	CASSQGLAGASSYNEQFF	TGCGCCAGCAGCCAGGGACTAGCGGGGGCGAGCTCCTACAATGAGCAGTTCTTC
TRBV15	.	.	TRBJ1-6	CATSLEVSYNSPLHF	TGTGCCACCAGCTTAGAAGTCTCCTATAATTCACCCCTCCACTTT
TRBV5-4	.	.	TRBJ1-2	CATREGSYGYTF	TGTGCCACTAGAGAGGGGAGCTATGGCTACACCTTC
TRBV24-1	few	.	TRBJ1-3	CATSQNGNTIYF	TGTGCCACTTCCCAAAATGGAAACACCATATATTTT
TRBV27	.	.	TRBJ2-1	CASSLEDGGSFYNEQFF	TGTGCCAGCAGTTTAGAGGATGGAGGATCATTCTACAATGAGCAGTTCTTC
TRBV3-1/TRBV3-2	few	TRBD1	TRBJ2-4	CASSQRQGGDIQYF	TGTGCCAGCAGCCAACGACAGGGTGGAGACATTCAGTACTTC
TRBV19	few	.	TRBJ1-1	CASSPGPGRGTEAFF	TGTGCCAGTAGTCCGGGACCGGGGAGAGGCACTGAAGCTTTCTTT
TRBV11-3	once	TRBD1	TRBJ2-7	CASSPGTGGSYEQYF	TGTGCCAGCAGCCCCGGGACAGGGGGCTCCTACGAGCAGTACTTC
TRBV3-1/TRBV3-2	.	.	TRBJ1-2	CARFYWTGVDGYTF	TGTGCCAGGTTCTATTGGACGGGGGTGGATGGCTACACCTTC
TRBV6-5	.	.	TRBJ1-1	CASSWQPNTEAFF	TGTGCCAGCAGCTGGCAGCCGAACACTGAAGCTTTCTTT
TRBV2	.	.	TRBJ1-2	CASKGADYGYTF	TGTGCCAGCAAAGGAGCAGATTATGGCTACACCTTC
TRBV10-3	.	TRBD1	TRBJ2-2	CAISTSGTGHTRAGELFF	TGTGCCATCAGTACTTCCGGGACAGGTCATACACGGGCCGGGGAGCTGTTTTTT
TRBV3-1/TRBV3-2	once	.	TRBJ2-2	CASRLSSYSWGPNTGELFF	TGTGCCAGCCGGTTATCCAGCTACTCCTGGGGGCCGAACACCGGGGAGCTGTTTTTT
TRBV19	.	TRBD2	TRBJ2-1	CASSPTWGGGVNEQFF	TGTGCCAGTAGCCCTACCTGGGGCGGGGGGGTCAATGAGCAGTTCTTC
TRBV24-1	.	TRBD1	TRBJ1-2	CATSDWDSVYGYTF	TGTGCCACCAGTGATTGGGACAGTGTCTATGGCTACACCTTC
TRBV2	.	.	TRBJ1-5	CASRYRVRNQPQHF	TGTGCCAGCAGATACAGGGTGAGAAATCAGCCCCAGCATTTT
TRBV28	.	.	TRBJ1-5	CASSPPRGPQHF	TGTGCCAGCAGTCCGCCTAGGGGGCCCCAGCATTTT
TRBV27	.	.	TRBJ1-6	CASRSRTASSYNSPLHF	TGTGCCAGCAGATCTCGGACGGCGAGCTCCTATAATTCACCCCTCCACTTT
TRBV12-2	few	.	TRBJ2-7	CASRGWVYEQYF	TGTGCAAGTCGCGGATGGGTTTACGAGCAGTACTTC
TRBV7-2	.	.	TRBJ1-1	CASRNMNTEAFF	TGTGCCAGCAGGAATATGAACACTGAAGCTTTCTTT
TRBV2	.	.	TRBJ1-1	CASNGGHPGMNTEAFF	TGTGCCAGCAACGGGGGGCACCCTGGGATGAACACTGAAGCTTTCTTT
TRBV5-5	.	.	TRBJ2-7	CASSLAGHSSYEQYF	TGTGCCAGCAGCTTGGCGGGACACAGCTCCTACGAGCAGTACTTC